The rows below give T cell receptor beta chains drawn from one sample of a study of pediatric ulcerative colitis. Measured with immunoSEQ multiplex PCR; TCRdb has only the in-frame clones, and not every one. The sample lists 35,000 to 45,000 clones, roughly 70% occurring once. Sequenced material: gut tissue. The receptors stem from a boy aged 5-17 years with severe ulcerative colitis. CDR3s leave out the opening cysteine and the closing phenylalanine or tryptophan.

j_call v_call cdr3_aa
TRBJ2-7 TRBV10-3 AISEGTGGVEQY
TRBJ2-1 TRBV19 ASRRGHRAYNEQF
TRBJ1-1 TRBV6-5 ASSPDTMNTEAF
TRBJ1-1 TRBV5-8 ASSLDSAPLEAF
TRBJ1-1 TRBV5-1 ASSLGVVQNTEAF
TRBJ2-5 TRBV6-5 ASSYSSGRVETQY
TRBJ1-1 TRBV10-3 AITTDSASEAF
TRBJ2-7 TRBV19 ASSIPPSEQY
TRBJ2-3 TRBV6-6 ASSYGKSVTDTQY
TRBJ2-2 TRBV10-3 AISDPDRGTGELF
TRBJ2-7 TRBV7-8 ASSRRGGTYEQY
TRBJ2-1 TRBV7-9 ASSPELGPTSYNEQF
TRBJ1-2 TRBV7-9 ASSQSTGAGYT
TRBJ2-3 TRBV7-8 ASSLFGQATDTQY
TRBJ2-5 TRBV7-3 ASSRVGSEETQY
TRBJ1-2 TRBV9 ASSGIGTGRRYT
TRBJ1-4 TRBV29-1 SVAGVNEKLF
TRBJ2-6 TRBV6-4 ASSPDRAGANVLT
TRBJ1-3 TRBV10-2 ASGRPGRDRDNTIY
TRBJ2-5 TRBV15 ATSVRTGGMETQY
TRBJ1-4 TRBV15 ATSRDLGGLGNEKLF
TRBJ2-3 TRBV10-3 AISEEGTTQY
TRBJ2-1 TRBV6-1 ASSEGRGGLWQF
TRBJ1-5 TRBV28 ASRGVRTTKPQH
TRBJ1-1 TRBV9 ASSVEGGGWGPRIEAF
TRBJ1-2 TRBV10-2 ASSESFDEAGTGARKKYGYT
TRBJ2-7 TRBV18 ASSPAGAEVVYEQY